This entry lists 17 T cell receptor beta chains sequenced from one sample in a study of OX40 agonist ivuxolimab in advanced cancers. TCRdb keeps only in-frame clones here, not all; method: immunoSEQ multiplex PCR. The table records around 80,000 clones, about 88% of them present only once. The source was CD4+ or CD8+ T cells sorted from blood, collected in a trial of the OX40 agonist ivuxolimab. The receptors were gathered from an adult with an advanced solid tumor such as melanoma, head and neck, liver or kidney cancer.

The chain is built from TRBV6-1 and TRBJ2-3; TRBD1 matches at 12 bases. Unmatched junction bases numbered 9, after V lost 2 bases and J lost 6 bases. Germline CDR1 MNHNS, CDR2 SASEGT. This CDR3 has 17 residues. The CDR3 nucleotides read TGTGCCAGCAGTGAACTGCCCGGGACAGGGGGCTTTGATACGCAGTATTTT. It codes for CASSELPGTGGFDTQYF.

This clone was seen only a few times. The V and J genes are TRBV19 and TRBJ1-1; D unresolved. CDR3 size: 12 residues. Germline V gene lookup returns CDR1 LNHDA and CDR2 SQIVND (reference sequence). Trimming stripped 5 bases from V and 1 base from J, with 5 bases between. This chain's CDR3 is CASSLQNTEAFF. Here the CDR3 DNA reads TGTGCCAGTAGTTTGCAGAACACTGAAGCTTTCTTT.

The chain carries TRBV5-6 and TRBJ2-1, with D possibly being TRBD1 or TRBD2 (5 bases each). Per the germline V gene, CDR1 is SGHDT and CDR2 is YYEEEE. This CDR3 contains 16 residues. Trimming left V 1 base short and J 3 bases short, with 14 bases between. The CDR3 DNA is TGTGCCAGCAGCTTGCGGGACGGAGTAATCTACAATGAGCAGTTCTTC. It translates to CASSLRDGVIYNEQFF. The full variable domain, with the rest looked up from reference TRBV5-6 and TRBJ2-1, is DAGVTQSPTHLIKTRGQQVTLRCSPKSGHDTVSWYQQALGQGPQFIFQYYEEEERQRGNFPDRFSGHQFPNYSSELNVNALLLGDSALYLCASSLRDGVIYNEQFFGPGTRLTVL.

This clone was seen once. Other DNA sequences in this sample translate to the same CDR3. The V call is TRBV7-2, the J call TRBJ1-5; D unresolved. The CDR3 is 13 amino acids. Trimming cost V 6 bases and J 4 bases, with 10 bases left between them. Germline V CDR1 and CDR2: SGHTA, FQGNSA. Written as DNA, the CDR3 is TGTGCCAGCAGGGACCGTCCAAATCAGCCCCAGCATTTT. Amino acids: CASRDRPNQPQHF.

This rearrangement joins TRBV30 to TRBJ1-3; D gene uncertain. V lost 6 bases to trimming and J lost 0 bases, with 12 bases between them. Looked up from germline, CDR1 is GTSNPN and CDR2 is SVGIG (reference sequence). This CDR3 has 14 amino acids. The CDR3: CACGFDSSGNTIYF. The CDR3 DNA is TGTGCCTGCGGCTTTGACTCCTCTGGAAACACCATATATTTT.

This clone was detected only a few times. CDR3 nucleotide sequence: TGTGCCAGCAGCGCTGGACTAGCGGGGGGGCGCGGGATTCAAGAGACCCAGTACTTC. This translates into CASSAGLAGGRGIQETQYF. V gene TRBV9 combines with J gene TRBJ2-5; 15 bases agree with TRBD2. Trimming removed 3 bases from V and 2 bases from J; junction bases left unmatched: 11. Germline V CDR1 and CDR2: SGDLS, YYNGEE. The CDR3 is 19 amino acids.

The chain uses TRBV7-6 and TRBJ2-3, with no clear D. V dropped 4 bases and J dropped 6 bases, with 8 bases sitting between them. CDR1 and CDR2 from the germline V gene are SGHVS and FNYEAQ. CDR3 length: 12 amino acids. The CDR3 bases are TGTGCCAGCAGCTCCTCGGCGGATACGCAGTATTTT. Translated, it gives CASSSSADTQYF.

The rearrangement links TRBV5-1 to TRBJ2-1, with TRBD2 matching 10 bases. Germline V gene data show CDR1 as SGHRS and CDR2 as YFSETQ. J gave up 5 bases and V 5 bases, and 13 bases lay outside the gene matches. This CDR3 contains 17 residues. This CDR3 reads CASRPSGVLAGHNEQFF. CDR3 DNA: TGCGCCAGCAGGCCTTCTGGGGTACTAGCGGGACACAATGAGCAGTTCTTC.

The chain joins TRBV28 to TRBJ1-5, with D tentatively TRBD1 (6 bases). CDR1 and CDR2 from the germline V gene are MDHEN and SYDVKM. V was pared by 6 bases and J by 6 bases, with 15 bases between. CDR3 length: 14 residues. The CDR3 DNA is TGTGCCAGCAGGCTGGGGGGGCAGGGTCAGCCCCAGCATTTT. It codes for CASRLGGQGQPQHF.

Comments on this clone: One junction end does not reproduce the germline sequence, and a read error may be involved. This rearrangement joins TRBV7-9 to TRBJ2-5; possible D gene TRBD1, 6 bases. Germline V CDR1 and CDR2: SEHNR, FQNEAQ (reference sequence). This CDR3 spans 13 amino acids. DNA of the CDR3: TGTGCCAGCAGCTTAACCGGGACATCGATTCTAGACTTC. As protein: CASSLTGTSILDF.

The V and J genes are TRBV6-7 and TRBJ1-1; 7 nucleotides match TRBD1. TRBV6-7 counts as an open reading frame of uncertain function. V shed 5 bases, J shed 1 base, and the junction held 10 bases outside the gene matches. The CDR3 length is 16 residues. DNA for the CDR3: TGTGCCAGCAGTACCCGACAGGGACCCCGGAACACTGAAGCTTTCTTT. Its protein is CASSTRQGPRNTEAFF.

The V and J genes are TRBV7-2 and TRBJ1-1, with no clear D. The CDR3 consists of 13 residues. CDR1 and CDR2 (germline): SGHTA, FQGNSA. V dropped 5 bases and J dropped 1 base, with 8 bases sitting between them. CDR3 bases: TGTGCCAGCAGCAAGACACCGAACACTGAAGCTTTCTTT. Protein: CASSKTPNTEAFF.

The chain has TRBV19 and TRBJ2-5; either TRBD1 or TRBD2 may supply D (5 bases each). Germline CDR1 reads LNHDA; CDR2 reads SQIVND (reference sequence). V was clipped by 4 bases and J by 4 bases, with 19 bases between them. This CDR3 spans 16 amino acids. The CDR3 protein is CASSRPGPAPPETQYF. The CDR3 nucleotides read TGTGCCAGTAGTAGACCGGGACCCGCGCCCCCAGAGACCCAGTACTTC. Variable domain in full (rest from reference TRBV19 and TRBJ2-5): DGGITQSPKYLFRKEGQNVTLSCEQNLNHDAMYWYRQDPGQGLRLIYYSQIVNDFQKGDIAEGYSVSREKKESFPLTVTSAQKNPTAFYLCASSRPGPAPPETQYFGPGTRLLVL.

The V and J genes are TRBV6-5 and TRBJ2-3; TRBD1 matches at 9 bases. Germline lookup yields CDR1 MNHEY and CDR2 SVGAGI. This CDR3 region has 15 residues. V dropped 5 bases and J dropped 0; count of bases not matched to a gene: 3. For the CDR3, the DNA is TGTGCCAGCAGTATGACAGGGGGGAGCACAGATACGCAGTATTTT. This codes for CASSMTGGSTDTQYF.

DNA of the CDR3: TGTGCCAGCAGCTCCGAGGGGTACTATGGCTACACCTTC. Amino acid sequence: CASSSEGYYGYTF. This rearrangement joins TRBV7-2 to TRBJ1-2, with a possible D match to TRBD1 (5 bases). Germline V CDR1 and CDR2: SGHTA, FQGNSA. The CDR3 extends over 13 amino acids. V was pared by 4 bases and J by 3 bases, with 9 bases between.

This clone has more than one count but fewer than ten. V is TRBV19 and J is TRBJ2-5, with 7 bases fitting TRBD2. Germline V gives CDR1 LNHDA, CDR2 SQIVND (reference sequence). J lost 2 bases, V lost 2 bases, and 8 bases had no gene match. The CDR3 runs to 16 residues. The CDR3 loop reads CASSIFGGGGQETQYF. CDR3 nucleotide sequence: TGTGCCAGTAGTATATTTGGGGGGGGAGGACAAGAGACCCAGTACTTC.

The chain uses TRBV2 and TRBJ2-3; 9 bases map to TRBD2. The CDR3 contains 16 residues. Germline lookup yields CDR1 SNHLY and CDR2 FYNNEI. Trimming cost V 5 bases and J 5 bases; bases outside gene matches: 11. For the CDR3, the DNA is TGTGCCAGCAGTCCCCAAGGCGGGGGGGCCGGAGATACGCAGTATTTT. Protein sequence: CASSPQGGGAGDTQYF. The full variable domain, completed using reference TRBV2 and TRBJ2-3, is EPEVTQTPSHQVTQMGQEVILRCVPISNHLYFYWYRQILGQKVEFLVSFYNNEISEKSEIFDDQFSVERPDGSNFTLKIRSTKLEDSAMYFCASSPQGGGAGDTQYFGPGTRLTVL.